The clone carrying this T cell receptor (beta chain) has just a few counts. Its target is not known. Germline trimming cut 4 bases from V and 6 bases from J; bases unmatched to any gene: 7. CDR3 length equals 15 residues. CDR1 and CDR2 (germline): SNHLY, FYNNEI. The time point was: week 23, last vaccination. All doses held 300 ug of mutant IDH1 20-mer peptide, with topical imiquimod. The record originates from a study of a mutant IDH1 vaccine in newly diagnosed glioma. TCRdb's table, derived via immunoSEQ multiplex PCR, lists solely in-frame clones and lacks some. The sample lists tens of thousands of clones; about 82% were seen once.

This chain links TRBV2 with TRBJ1-5; 9 bases agree with TRBD1. The sequences come from PBMCs, collected from a glioma patient whose treatment included an IDH1 peptide vaccine. This receptor was taken from a man younger than 45 with glioma. Some clones in this sample may be carry-over from other donors' samples. In DNA, the CDR3 is TGTGCCAGCAGTGGAGGGACAGGGATGGGTCAGCCCCAGCATTTT. Its translation: CASSGGTGMGQPQHF.